This TCR beta chain comes out of a study of technical replicates of blood from several donors. This CDR3 has 14 amino acids. Germline CDR1 is PRHDT and CDR2 is FYEKMQ (reference sequence). Between the trimmed V and J ends, which lost 7 bases and 6 bases, there was a span of 18 bases. Using immunoSEQ multiplex PCR, the repertoire was profiled, and TCRdb retains in-frame clones only, with some absent. The sample has 13,000 or so clones, just over 85% seen once. Sequences were obtained from PBMCs. The source of this sequence is a human donor in good health. J is TRBJ1-2 and V is TRBV13; D possibly corresponds to TRBD1 (6 bases). Written as DNA, the CDR3 is TGTGCCAGCACCTACGGGACAAGAGGTGATGGCTACACCTTC. Its translation: CASTYGTRGDGYTF.